This TCR beta chain was retrieved from a study of T cell repertoires in cytomegalovirus infection. Overall study context: Selection of CMV epitopes for the study included recently identified HLA-C-restricted and well-studied HLA-B-restricted ones. Through public TCR beta signatures, both CMV infection and matching HLA type were indicated. The study's findings and limits: Dominant in the ex vivo response were TCR beta clonotypes restricted by HLA-C and specific for CMV.

Points on this clonotype: What it binds is unknown.

TCRdb ran MiXCR on the reads and lists one entry per CDR3 protein. The table has some 800,000 distinct CDR3 sequences, about 33% seen once. The CDR3 loop spans 13 amino acids. V was cut by 1 base and J by 5 bases, with 6 bases left in between. CDR1 is SGHVS, CDR2 FQNEAQ, per germline. The chain links TRBV7-8 to TRBJ2-1, with TRBD2 as a possible D gene (5 bases). This TCR came from a human donor in good health (CMV status not recorded). Some clones in this sample may be carry-over from other donors' samples. The source was cultured CD8+ T cells from PBMCs, collected from culture after CMV antigen stimulation. Here the CDR3 reads CASSLERNNEQFF. In nucleotides, the CDR3 is TGTGCCAGCAGCTTAGAGCGGAACAATGAGCAGTTCTTC. Variable domain in full (rest from reference TRBV7-8 and TRBJ2-1): GAGVSQSPRYKVAKRGQDVALRCDPISGHVSLFWYQQALGQGPEFLTYFQNEAQLDKSGLPSDRFFAERPEGSVSTLKIQRTQQEDSAVYLCASSLERNNEQFFGPGTRLTVL.